Listed below are T cell receptor beta chains from one sample, sequenced in a study of cytomegalovirus exposure and HLA in healthy donors. Using immunoSEQ multiplex PCR, the repertoire was profiled, and TCRdb retains in-frame clones only, with some absent. The repertoire holds over 100,000 clones, with approximately 91% as singletons. Sequences were obtained from PBMCs. The receptors come from a woman under 30 in good health and CMV-seronegative. Both conserved end residues are trimmed from each CDR3.

>TRBV9
ASSARDIRYTNYGYT
>TRBV6-5
ASSYTVGELF
>TRBV29-1
SAMTGNLGYT
>TRBV28
ASSFGGTGAYEQY
>TRBV18
ASSPRGATEIYEQY
>TRBV13
ASSGGARYGYT
>TRBV5-1
ASSSLPGLAGGNNNEQF
>TRBV30
AWRVGRGSYEQY
>TRBV28
ASKWSPDRDEEAF
>TRBV6-5
ASSRQGYGYT
>TRBV6-1
ASSDLKTGSAYNEQF
>TRBV28
ASSLAAGGNYEQY
>TRBV2
ASSEPPGTGKNIQY
>TRBV9
ASSASSEAGAPHNEQF
>TRBV4-3
ASSQGVAPNTGELF
>TRBV7-9
ASSPRGITGELF
>TRBV29-1
SVASGDTEAF
>TRBV27
ASSSHLTAVTDTQY
>TRBV27
ASSPRTANYGYT
>TRBV30
AWSGRTEQF
>TRBV9
ASSDTSGGGGFYNEQF
>TRBV14
ASSQGGREGAKNIQY
>TRBV5-5
ASSSGHRTDEQY
>TRBV5-5
ASSLGAANYGYT
>TRBV28
AIRGGTYNEQF
>TRBV5-6
ASSLGDVRANVLT